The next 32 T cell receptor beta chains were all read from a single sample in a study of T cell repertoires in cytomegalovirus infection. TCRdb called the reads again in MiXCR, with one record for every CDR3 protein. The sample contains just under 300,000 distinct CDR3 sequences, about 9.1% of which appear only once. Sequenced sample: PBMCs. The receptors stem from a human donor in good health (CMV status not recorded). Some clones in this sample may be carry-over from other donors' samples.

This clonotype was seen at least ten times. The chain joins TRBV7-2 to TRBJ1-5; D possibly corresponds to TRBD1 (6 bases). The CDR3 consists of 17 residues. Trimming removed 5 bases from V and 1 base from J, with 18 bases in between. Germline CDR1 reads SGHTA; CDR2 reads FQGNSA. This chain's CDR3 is CASSPRGGRGSNQPQHF. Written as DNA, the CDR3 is TGTGCCAGCAGCCCCCGGGGGGGCAGGGGAAGCAATCAGCCCCAGCATTTT.

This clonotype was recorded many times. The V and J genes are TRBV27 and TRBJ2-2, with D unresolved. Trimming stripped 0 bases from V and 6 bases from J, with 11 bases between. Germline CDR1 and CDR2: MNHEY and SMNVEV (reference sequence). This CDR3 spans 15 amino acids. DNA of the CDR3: TGTGCCAGCAGTTTATCGGGTTCGGCCGCCGGGGAGCTGTTTTTT. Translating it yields CASSLSGSAAGELFF.

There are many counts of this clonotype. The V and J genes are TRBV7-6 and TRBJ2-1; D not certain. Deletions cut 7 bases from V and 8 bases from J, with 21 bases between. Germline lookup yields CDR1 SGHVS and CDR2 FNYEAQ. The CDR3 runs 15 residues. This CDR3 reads CASTSRSSPRDEQFF. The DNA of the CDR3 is TGTGCCAGCACCTCCCGCTCATCCCCAAGGGATGAGCAGTTCTTC. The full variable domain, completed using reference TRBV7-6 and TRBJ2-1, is GAGVSQSPRYKVTKRGQDVALRCDPISGHVSLYWYRQALGQGPEFLTYFNYEAQQDKSGLPNDRFSAERPEGSISTLTIQRTEQRDSAMYRCASTSRSSPRDEQFFGPGTRLTVL.

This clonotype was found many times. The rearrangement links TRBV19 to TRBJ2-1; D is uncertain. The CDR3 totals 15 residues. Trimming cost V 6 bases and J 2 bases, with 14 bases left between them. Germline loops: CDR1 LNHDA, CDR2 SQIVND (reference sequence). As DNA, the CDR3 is TGTGCCAGTAGCATACCCCGGTTTACCTACAATGAGCAGTTCTTC. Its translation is CASSIPRFTYNEQFF.

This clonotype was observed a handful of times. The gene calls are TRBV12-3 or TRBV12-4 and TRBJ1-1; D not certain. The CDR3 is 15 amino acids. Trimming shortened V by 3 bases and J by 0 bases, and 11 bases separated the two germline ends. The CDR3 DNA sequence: TGTGCCAGCAGTTTCAGAGATTACATGAACACTGAAGCTTTCTTT. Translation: CASSFRDYMNTEAFF.

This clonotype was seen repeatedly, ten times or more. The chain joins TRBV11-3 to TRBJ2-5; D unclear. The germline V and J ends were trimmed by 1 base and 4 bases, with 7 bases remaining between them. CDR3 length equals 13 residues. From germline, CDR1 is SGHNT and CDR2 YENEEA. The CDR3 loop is CASSLGETETQYF. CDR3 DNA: TGTGCCAGCAGCTTAGGAGAGACAGAGACCCAGTACTTC. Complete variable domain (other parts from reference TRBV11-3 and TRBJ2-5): EAGVVQSPRYKIIEKKQPVAFWCNPISGHNTLYWYLQNLGQGPELLIRYENEEAVDDSQLPKDRFSAERLKGVDSTLKIQPAELGDSAVYLCASSLGETETQYFGPGTRLLVL.

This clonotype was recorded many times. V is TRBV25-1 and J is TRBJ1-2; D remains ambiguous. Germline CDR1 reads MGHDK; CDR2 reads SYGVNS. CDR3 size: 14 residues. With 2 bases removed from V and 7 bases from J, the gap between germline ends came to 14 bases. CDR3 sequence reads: CASSESPSNGGYTF. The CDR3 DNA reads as TGTGCCAGCAGTGAAAGCCCCAGCAACGGTGGCTACACCTTC.

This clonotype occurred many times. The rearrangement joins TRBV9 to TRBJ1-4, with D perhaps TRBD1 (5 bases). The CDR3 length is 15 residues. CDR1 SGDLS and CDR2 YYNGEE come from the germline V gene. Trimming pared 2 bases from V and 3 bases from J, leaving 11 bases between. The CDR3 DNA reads TGTGCCAGCAGCGTCCAGGGAGGGGCTAATGAAAAACTGTTTTTT. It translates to CASSVQGGANEKLFF.

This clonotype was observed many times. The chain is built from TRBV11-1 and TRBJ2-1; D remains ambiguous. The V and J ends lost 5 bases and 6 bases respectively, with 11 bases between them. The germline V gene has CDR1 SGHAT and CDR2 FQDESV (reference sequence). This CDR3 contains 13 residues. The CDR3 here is CASSPLQSNEQFF. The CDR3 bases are TGTGCCAGCAGCCCGCTGCAGTCCAATGAGCAGTTCTTC. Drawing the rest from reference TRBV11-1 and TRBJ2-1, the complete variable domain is EAEVAQSPRYKITEKSQAVAFWCDPISGHATLYWYRQILGQGPELLVQFQDESVVDDSQLPKDRFSAERLKGVDSTLKIQPAELGDSAMYLCASSPLQSNEQFFGPGTRLTVL.

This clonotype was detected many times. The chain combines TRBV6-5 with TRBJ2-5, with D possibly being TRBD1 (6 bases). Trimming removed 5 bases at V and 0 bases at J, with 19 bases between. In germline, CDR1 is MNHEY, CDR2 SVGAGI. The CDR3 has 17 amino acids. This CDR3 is CASSTGFGQQYQETQYF. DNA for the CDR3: TGTGCCAGCAGTACCGGATTCGGACAGCAGTACCAAGAGACCCAGTACTTC.

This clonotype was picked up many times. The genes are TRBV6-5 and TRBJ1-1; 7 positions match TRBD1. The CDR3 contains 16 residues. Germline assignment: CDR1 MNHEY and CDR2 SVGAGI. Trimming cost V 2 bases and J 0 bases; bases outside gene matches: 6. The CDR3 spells CASSYRTGAMNTEAFF. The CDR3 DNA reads TGTGCCAGCAGTTACCGGACAGGTGCCATGAACACTGAAGCTTTCTTT.

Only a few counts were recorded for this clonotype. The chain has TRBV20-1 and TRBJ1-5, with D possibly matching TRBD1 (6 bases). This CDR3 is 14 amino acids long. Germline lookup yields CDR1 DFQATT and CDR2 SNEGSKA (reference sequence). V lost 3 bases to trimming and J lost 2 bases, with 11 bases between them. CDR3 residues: CSASSPGGNQPQHF. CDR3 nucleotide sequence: TGCAGTGCTAGCTCACCAGGGGGCAATCAGCCCCAGCATTTT.

CDR3 protein: CASSGNSVTQPQHF. The CDR3 coding sequence is TGTGCCAGCAGTGGGAACAGTGTCACTCAGCCCCAGCATTTT. The chain links TRBV2 to TRBJ1-5; D gene ambiguous. Germline V gene sequence: CDR1 SNHLY, CDR2 FYNNEI. The CDR3 is 14 residues long. Trimming removed 4 bases at V and 6 bases at J, with 13 bases between.

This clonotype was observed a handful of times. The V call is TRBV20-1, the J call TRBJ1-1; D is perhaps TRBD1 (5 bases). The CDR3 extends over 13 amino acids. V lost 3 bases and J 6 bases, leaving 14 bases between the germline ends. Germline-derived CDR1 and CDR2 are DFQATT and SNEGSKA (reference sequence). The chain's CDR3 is CSARAGRGPEAFF. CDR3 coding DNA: TGCAGTGCTAGGGCAGGGCGAGGTCCTGAAGCTTTCTTT.

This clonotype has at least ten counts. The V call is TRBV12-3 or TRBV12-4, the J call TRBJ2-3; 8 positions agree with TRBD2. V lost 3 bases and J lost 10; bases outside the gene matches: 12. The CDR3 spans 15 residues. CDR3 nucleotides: TGTGCCAGCAGTTTCGGCGGGGGGCCCTTTAAGGCGCAGTATTTT. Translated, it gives CASSFGGGPFKAQYF.

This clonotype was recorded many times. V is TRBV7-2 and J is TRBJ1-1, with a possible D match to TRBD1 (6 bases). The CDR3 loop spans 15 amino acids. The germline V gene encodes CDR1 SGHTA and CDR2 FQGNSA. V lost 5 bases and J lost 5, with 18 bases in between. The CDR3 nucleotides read TGTGCCAGCAGCGGGCGAGGGGGGGTGGGGACTGAAGCTTTCTTT. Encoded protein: CASSGRGGVGTEAFF.

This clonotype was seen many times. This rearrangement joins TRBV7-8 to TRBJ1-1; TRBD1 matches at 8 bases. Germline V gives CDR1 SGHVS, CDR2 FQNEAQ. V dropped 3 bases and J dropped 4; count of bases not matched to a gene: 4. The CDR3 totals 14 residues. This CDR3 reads CASSLTGAFTEAFF. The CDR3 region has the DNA TGTGCCAGCAGCTTGACAGGGGCTTTCACTGAAGCTTTCTTT.

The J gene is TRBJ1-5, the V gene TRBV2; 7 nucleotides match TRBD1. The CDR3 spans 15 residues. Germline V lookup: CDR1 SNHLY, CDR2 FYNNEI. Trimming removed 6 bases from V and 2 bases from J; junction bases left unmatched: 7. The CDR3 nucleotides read TGTGCCAGCAGCTTAGACAGGGCTGGCAATCAGCCCCAGCATTTT. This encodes CASSLDRAGNQPQHF. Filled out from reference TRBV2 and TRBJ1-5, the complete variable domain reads EPEVTQTPSHQVTQMGQEVILRCVPISNHLYFYWYRQILGQKVEFLVSFYNNEISEKSEIFDDQFSVERPDGSNFTLKIRSTKLEDSAMYFCASSLDRAGNQPQHFGDGTRLSIL.

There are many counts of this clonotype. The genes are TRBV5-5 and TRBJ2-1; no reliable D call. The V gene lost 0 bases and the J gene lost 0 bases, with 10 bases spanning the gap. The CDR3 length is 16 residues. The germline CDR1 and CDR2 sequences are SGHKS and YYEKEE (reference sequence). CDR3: CASSLVAANSYNEQFF. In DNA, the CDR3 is TGTGCCAGCAGCTTGGTTGCGGCCAACTCCTACAATGAGCAGTTCTTC.

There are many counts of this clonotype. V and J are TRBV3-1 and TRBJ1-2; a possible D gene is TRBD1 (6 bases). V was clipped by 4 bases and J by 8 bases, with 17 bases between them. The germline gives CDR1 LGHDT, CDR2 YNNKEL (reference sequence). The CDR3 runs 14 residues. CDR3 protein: CASSRLDRREGYTF. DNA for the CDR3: TGTGCCAGCAGCCGGTTAGACAGGCGGGAGGGCTACACCTTC.

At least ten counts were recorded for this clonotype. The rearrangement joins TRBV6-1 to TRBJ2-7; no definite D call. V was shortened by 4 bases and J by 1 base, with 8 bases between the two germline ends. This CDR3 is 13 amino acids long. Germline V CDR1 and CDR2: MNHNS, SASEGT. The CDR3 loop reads CASSGTDSYEQYV. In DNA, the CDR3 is TGTGCCAGCAGTGGGACGGATTCCTACGAGCAGTACGTC.

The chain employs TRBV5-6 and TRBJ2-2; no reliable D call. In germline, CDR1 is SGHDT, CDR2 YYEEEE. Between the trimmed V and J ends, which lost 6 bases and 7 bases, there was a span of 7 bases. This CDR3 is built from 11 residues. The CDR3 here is CASNLGGELFF. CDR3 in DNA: TGTGCCAGCAACTTAGGCGGGGAGCTGTTTTTT.

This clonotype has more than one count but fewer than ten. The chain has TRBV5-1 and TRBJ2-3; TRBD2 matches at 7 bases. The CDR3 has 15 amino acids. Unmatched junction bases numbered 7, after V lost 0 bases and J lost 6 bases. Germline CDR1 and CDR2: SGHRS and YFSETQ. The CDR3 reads CASSLEGRDGDTQYF. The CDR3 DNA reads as TGCGCCAGCAGCTTGGAGGGGAGGGATGGTGATACGCAGTATTTT. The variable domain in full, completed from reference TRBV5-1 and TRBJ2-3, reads KAGVTQTPRYLIKTRGQQVTLSCSPISGHRSVSWYQQTPGQGLQFLFEYFSETQRNKGNFPGRFSGRQFSNSRSEMNVSTLELGDSALYLCASSLEGRDGDTQYFGPGTRLTVL.

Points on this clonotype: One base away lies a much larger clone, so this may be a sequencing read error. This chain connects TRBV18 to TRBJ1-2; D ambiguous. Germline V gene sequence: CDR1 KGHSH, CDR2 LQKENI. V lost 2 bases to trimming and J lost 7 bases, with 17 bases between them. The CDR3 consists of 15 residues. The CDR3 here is CASSPEVDLFRGYTF. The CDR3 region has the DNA TGTGCCAGCTCACCAGAGGTGGACCTGTTTCGTGGCTACACCTTC.

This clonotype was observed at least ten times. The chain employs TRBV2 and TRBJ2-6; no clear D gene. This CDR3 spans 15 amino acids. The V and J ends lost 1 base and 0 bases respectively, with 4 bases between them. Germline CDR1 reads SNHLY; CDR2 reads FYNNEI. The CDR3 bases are TGTGCCAGCAGTGAAGAACCCTCTGGGGCCAACGTCCTGACTTTC. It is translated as CASSEEPSGANVLTF.

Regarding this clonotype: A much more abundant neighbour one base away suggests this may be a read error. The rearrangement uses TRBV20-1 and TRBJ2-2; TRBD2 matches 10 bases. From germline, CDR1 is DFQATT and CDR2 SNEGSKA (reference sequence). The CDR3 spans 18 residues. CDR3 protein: CSAGDQLAGTLHTGELFF. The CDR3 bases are TGCAGTGCTGGAGATCAACTAGCGGGGACTCTGCACACCGGGGAGCTGTTTTTT.

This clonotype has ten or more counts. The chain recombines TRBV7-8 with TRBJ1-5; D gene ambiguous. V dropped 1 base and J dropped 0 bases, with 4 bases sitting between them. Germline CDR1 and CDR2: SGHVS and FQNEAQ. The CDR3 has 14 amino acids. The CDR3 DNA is TGTGCCAGCAGCTTAGTTGATAGCAATCAGCCCCAGCATTTT. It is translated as CASSLVDSNQPQHF.

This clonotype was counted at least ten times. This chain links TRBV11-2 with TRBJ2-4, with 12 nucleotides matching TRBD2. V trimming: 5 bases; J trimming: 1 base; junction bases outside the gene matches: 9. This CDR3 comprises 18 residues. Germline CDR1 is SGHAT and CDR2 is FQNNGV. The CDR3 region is CASSILAGGSRAKNIQYF. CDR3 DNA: TGTGCCAGCAGCATCCTAGCGGGGGGGTCTCGTGCCAAAAACATTCAGTACTTC.

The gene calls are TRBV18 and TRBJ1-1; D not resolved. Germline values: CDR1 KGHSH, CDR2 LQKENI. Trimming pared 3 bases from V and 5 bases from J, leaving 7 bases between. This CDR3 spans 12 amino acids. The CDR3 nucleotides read TGTGCCAGCTCACCCGCGGTGACTGAAGCTTTCTTT. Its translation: CASSPAVTEAFF.

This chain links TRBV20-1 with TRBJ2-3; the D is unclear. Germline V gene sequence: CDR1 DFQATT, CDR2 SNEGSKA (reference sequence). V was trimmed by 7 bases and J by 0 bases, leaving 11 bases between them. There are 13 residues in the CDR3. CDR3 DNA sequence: TGCAGTGGGGTCCGCGGAAGCACAGATACGCAGTATTTT. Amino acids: CSGVRGSTDTQYF.

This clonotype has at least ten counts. The CDR3 sequence is CSASEQGGYGYTF. The DNA for the CDR3 is TGCAGTGCTAGCGAACAGGGAGGTTATGGCTACACCTTC. V gene TRBV20-1 combines with J gene TRBJ1-2; TRBD1 might be the D (6 bases). The V gene's germline CDR1 is DFQATT and CDR2 SNEGSKA (reference sequence). The CDR3 length is 13 residues. Trimming shortened V by 3 bases and J by 5 bases, and 13 bases separated the two germline ends.

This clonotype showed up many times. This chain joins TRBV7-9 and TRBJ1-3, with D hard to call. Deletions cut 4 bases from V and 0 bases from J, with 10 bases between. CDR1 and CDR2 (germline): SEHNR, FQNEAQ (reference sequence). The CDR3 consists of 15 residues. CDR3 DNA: TGTGCCAGCAGCTATTACACCGACTCTGGAAACACCATATATTTT. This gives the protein CASSYYTDSGNTIYF.